This T cell receptor beta chain originates from a study of vaccination and CD4 T cells after COVID-19. This CDR3 spans 13 amino acids. V dropped 4 bases and J dropped 6 bases, with 9 bases sitting between them. CDR1 is SNHLY, CDR2 FYNNEI, per germline. To note about this clonotype: Antigen specificity is unknown.

Treatment: approximately nine-day PBMC culture with coronavirus spike peptide pools or control peptides (ViraFEST assay). Following expansion of antigen-specific T cells with peptide pools, ViraFEST then sequenced TCRs. Sequenced with the Oncomine TCR Beta short-read assay was DNA taken from cultured CD4+ T cells. TCRdb recomputed calls from the PCR reads with MiXCR, one row per CDR3 protein. Among 12,000 or so distinct CDR3 sequences listed, roughly 66% were seen once. Source material: CD4+ T cells from blood, cultured in vitro. The rearrangement links TRBV2 to TRBJ2-2; D unclear. The TCR was taken from a human donor who had recovered from COVID-19. DNA of the CDR3: TGTGCCAGCAGTGTAGAGTCGTCCGGGGAGCTGTTTTTT. Translating gives CASSVESSGELFF.